Listed here are 22 T cell receptor beta chains from one sample, sequenced in a study of response to subunit inactivated influenza vaccine. One entry per CDR3 protein results from TCRdb running MiXCR on the RT-PCR reads. Seen here are about 540,000 distinct CDR3 sequences, approximately 20% observed once, and the top ten hold 2.8%. These data were likewise used in another study, on T cells expressing NK-cell markers. That study reports: The TCR beta cDNA came from 5'RACE template switching with UMIs.

The starting material was CD4+ T cells sorted from PBMCs, obtained about 13 days after vaccination. The receptors originated from a man aged 50 to 59 who received an inactivated influenza vaccine.

This clonotype showed up just a few times. The V gene is TRBV6-1, the J gene TRBJ1-4; D might be TRBD1 (6 bases). The CDR3 extends over 13 amino acids. The germline V and J ends were trimmed by 6 bases and 7 bases, with 12 bases remaining between them. Germline CDR1 is MNHNS and CDR2 is SASEGT. The CDR3 loop reads CASRVGGGEKLFF. The DNA for the CDR3 is TGTGCCAGCAGAGTAGGGGGGGGTGAAAAACTGTTTTTT.

This chain connects TRBV14 to TRBJ1-1; possible D gene TRBD1, 5 bases. Germline V CDR1 and CDR2: SGHDN, FVKESK. V lost 4 bases, J lost 4 bases, and 13 bases lay in between. The CDR3 is made up of 14 amino acids. The CDR3 loop reads CASSRIRESTEAFF. DNA for the CDR3: TGTGCCAGCAGCCGGATCAGGGAAAGCACTGAAGCTTTCTTT. Based on the CDR3 plus reference TRBV14 and TRBJ1-1, the full variable domain is EAGVTQFPSHSVIEKGQTVTLRCDPISGHDNLYWYRRVMGKEIKFLLHFVKESKQDESGMPNNRFLAERTGGTYSTLKVQPAELEDSGVYFCASSRIRESTEAFFGQGTRLTVV.

This clonotype came up a few times. The chain links TRBV7-9 to TRBJ2-1, with D perhaps matching TRBD2 (5 bases). The CDR3 is 15 amino acids. Per the germline V gene, CDR1 is SEHNR and CDR2 is FQNEAQ (reference sequence). With 5 bases removed from V and 9 bases from J, the gap between germline ends came to 20 bases. The CDR3 region has the DNA TGTGCCAGCAGCCAGGATCCCGGAGGCGCGAGTGAGCAGTTCTTC. Amino acid sequence: CASSQDPGGASEQFF.

This clonotype was observed a few times. The gene calls are TRBV5-6 and TRBJ1-2; weak D call: TRBD1 (5 bases). Trimming took 2 bases from V and 0 from J, leaving 8 bases between them. The CDR3 spans 14 residues. Germline CDR1 and CDR2: SGHDT and YYEEEE. CDR3 amino acids: CASSFGQSNYGYTF. DNA for the CDR3: TGTGCCAGCAGCTTTGGACAATCTAACTATGGCTACACCTTC. Full variable domain (missing parts from reference TRBV5-6 and TRBJ1-2): DAGVTQSPTHLIKTRGQQVTLRCSPKSGHDTVSWYQQALGQGPQFIFQYYEEEERQRGNFPDRFSGHQFPNYSSELNVNALLLGDSALYLCASSFGQSNYGYTFGSGTRLTVV.

This clonotype was found a few times. The chain links TRBV7-2 to TRBJ2-3, with a possible D match to TRBD2 (7 bases). V lost 5 bases and J lost 5, with 14 bases in between. This CDR3 spans 14 amino acids. Looked up from germline, CDR1 is SGHTA and CDR2 is FQGNSA. CDR3 sequence (DNA): TGTGCCAGCAGCGCGGGGGCGCGTATAGATACGCAGTATTTT. Translating gives CASSAGARIDTQYF.

The sample holds a few counts of this clonotype. The chain has TRBV18 and TRBJ2-7, with 7 positions matching TRBD1. The V gene end was trimmed by 2 bases and the J gene end by 2 bases; junction bases not matched to a gene: 6. CDR3 length: 15 residues. CDR1 and CDR2 from the germline V gene are KGHSH and LQKENI. CDR3 in DNA: TGTGCCAGCTCACCAGTGGGGACAGCAACCTACGAGCAGTACTTC. Amino acid sequence: CASSPVGTATYEQYF. Based on the CDR3 plus reference TRBV18 and TRBJ2-7, the full variable domain is NAGVMQNPRHLVRRRGQEARLRCSPMKGHSHVYWYRQLPEEGLKFMVYLQKENIIDESGMPKERFSAEFPKEGPSILRIQQVVRGDSAAYFCASSPVGTATYEQYFGPGTRLTVT.

The rearrangement joins TRBV30 to TRBJ2-2, with 7 nucleotides matching TRBD1. This CDR3 is built from 15 residues. Trimming removed 0 bases from V and 6 bases from J; junction bases left unmatched: 7. Germline V gene sequence: CDR1 GTSNPN, CDR2 SVGIG (reference sequence). As DNA, the CDR3 is TGTGCCTGGAGTGTTGAGAGGGGGCTATCCGGGGAGCTGTTTTTT. The encoded protein is CAWSVERGLSGELFF.

The chain employs TRBV20-1 and TRBJ1-2; D uncertain. The CDR3 has 12 amino acids. The V gene's germline CDR1 is DFQATT and CDR2 SNEGSKA (reference sequence). V was clipped by 4 bases and J by 5 bases, with 11 bases between them. CDR3 coding DNA: TGCAGTGCTAAAGTGGACCATTATGGCTACACCTTC. Translated: CSAKVDHYGYTF.

This clonotype was picked up a small number of times. The genes are TRBV12-3 or TRBV12-4 and TRBJ1-2; D not resolved. Deletions cut 5 bases from V and 9 bases from J, with 10 bases between. The CDR3 runs 11 residues. The CDR3 DNA is TGTGCCAGCAGTCTCCGGTCCAGCTACACCTTC. Protein sequence: CASSLRSSYTF.

This clonotype has only a few counts. The rearrangement uses TRBV15 and TRBJ1-5, with 7 bases fitting TRBD1. The CDR3 has 14 residues. V lost 6 bases and J lost 2; bases outside the gene matches: 4. Looked up from germline, CDR1 is LNHNV and CDR2 is YYDKDF (reference sequence). The CDR3, as DNA: TGTGCCACCAGTACAACAGGGGGCAATCAGCCCCAGCATTTT. Amino acids: CATSTTGGNQPQHF.

This clonotype was observed a handful of times. The genes are TRBV15 and TRBJ1-1; 9 bases map to TRBD1. The CDR3 covers 13 residues. Trimming took 5 bases from V and 7 from J; bases not matched to a gene: 5. Germline assignment: CDR1 LNHNV and CDR2 YYDKDF (reference sequence). The DNA for the CDR3 is TGTGCCACCAGCCTGGACAGGGGAGGTGAAGCTTTCTTT. It encodes CATSLDRGGEAFF.

V is TRBV10-3 and J is TRBJ2-1; 13 bases line up with TRBD2. Unmatched junction bases numbered 7, after V lost 0 bases and J lost 8 bases. CDR3 length equals 17 residues. Germline V lookup: CDR1 ENHRY, CDR2 SYGVKD. The CDR3 here is CAISESSLAGGPYEQFF. DNA for the CDR3: TGTGCCATCAGTGAGTCCTCACTAGCGGGAGGGCCCTATGAGCAGTTCTTC.

This clonotype showed up just a few times. The chain uses TRBV10-2 and TRBJ1-2; perhaps TRBD1 as D (5 bases). Trimming removed 2 bases from V and 7 bases from J, with 17 bases in between. Germline assignment: CDR1 WSHSY and CDR2 SAAADI. This CDR3 is 15 amino acids long. The CDR3 nucleotides read TGCGCCAGCAGTGAGAAAGGGCCAGGGACCGCTGGCTACACCTTC. This sequence encodes CASSEKGPGTAGYTF.

V usage is TRBV20-1 and J usage is TRBJ1-5, with D perhaps matching TRBD1 (6 bases). CDR1 DFQATT and CDR2 SNEGSKA come from the germline V gene (reference sequence). This CDR3 region has 15 residues. Deletions cut 0 bases from V and 0 bases from J, with 9 bases between. This CDR3 is CSARDVQGSNQPQHF. The DNA for the CDR3 is TGCAGTGCTAGAGATGTACAGGGTAGCAATCAGCCCCAGCATTTT.

This clonotype turned up a few times. CDR3: CATSDLKGGVRGDTQYF. In nucleotides, the CDR3 is TGTGCCACCAGTGACCTGAAGGGGGGCGTCCGAGGGGATACGCAGTATTTT. The J gene is TRBJ2-3, the V gene TRBV24-1; either TRBD1 or TRBD2 may fit D (6 bases each). Germline-derived CDR1 and CDR2 are KGHDR and SFDVKD. CDR3 size: 17 residues. V lost 4 bases and J 6 bases, leaving 22 bases between the germline ends.

This chain connects TRBV5-6 to TRBJ1-2, with D perhaps TRBD1 (6 bases). Per the germline V gene, CDR1 is SGHDT and CDR2 is YYEEEE. V was trimmed by 4 bases and J by 4 bases, leaving 14 bases between them. The CDR3 runs to 14 residues. The chain's CDR3 is CASSQLSGVYGYTF. In DNA, the CDR3 is TGTGCCAGCAGCCAACTCTCAGGGGTCTATGGCTACACCTTC.

The chain carries TRBV20-1 and TRBJ1-5; 9 nucleotides agree with TRBD1. This CDR3 spans 15 amino acids. Germline V lookup: CDR1 DFQATT, CDR2 SNEGSKA (reference sequence). J lost 0 bases, V lost 7 bases, and 7 bases had no gene match. DNA for the CDR3: TGCAGTGTTGGGACAGGGAGGTATAGCAATCAGCCCCAGCATTTT. Residues: CSVGTGRYSNQPQHF.

The chain combines TRBV10-3 with TRBJ2-2, with a tentative D call TRBD2 (5 bases). The CDR3 covers 10 residues. With 11 bases removed from V and 6 bases from J, the gap between germline ends came to 7 bases. From germline, CDR1 is ENHRY and CDR2 SYGVKD. CDR3 sequence: CARGSGELFF. The CDR3 nucleotides are TGTGCCCGCGGGTCCGGGGAGCTGTTTTTT.

CDR3 region: CASRGGTSGMIAQYF. In DNA form, the CDR3 reads TGTGCCAGCAGAGGCGGGACTAGCGGGATGATTGCGCAGTATTTT. The gene calls are TRBV6-1 and TRBJ2-3; 13 bases align to TRBD2. CDR3 size: 15 residues. The V segment lost 6 bases and the J segment 10 bases; nucleotides outside the gene matches: 10. From germline, CDR1 is MNHNS and CDR2 SASEGT.

The chain combines TRBV6-2 or TRBV6-3 with TRBJ2-1, with a possible D match to TRBD1 (5 bases). The CDR3 has 15 residues. Germline V gives CDR1 MNHEY, CDR2 SVGEGT. Trimming removed 0 bases at V and 6 bases at J, with 12 bases between. CDR3 amino acids: CASSYSNLQGNEQFF. DNA of the CDR3: TGTGCCAGCAGTTACTCGAATTTGCAGGGCAATGAGCAGTTCTTC.

This chain connects TRBV28 to TRBJ1-4; 10 bases fit TRBD1. J gave up 6 bases and V 4 bases, and 2 bases lay outside the gene matches. Germline V gene data show CDR1 as MDHEN and CDR2 as SYDVKM. This CDR3 comprises 14 residues. The CDR3 nucleotides are TGTGCCAGCAGTTCGACAGGGGGCTATGAAAAACTGTTTTTT. Amino acid sequence: CASSSTGGYEKLFF.

This clonotype was found a few times. The rearrangement joins TRBV4-1 to TRBJ1-6, with TRBD1 as a possible D gene (5 bases). The V gene's germline CDR1 is MGHRA and CDR2 YSYEKL. V lost 2 bases and J lost 7, with 12 bases in between. The CDR3 runs to 15 residues. CDR3 sequence (DNA): TGCGCCAGCAGCCAAATGGTGACAGTGAATTCACCCCTCCACTTT. This sequence encodes CASSQMVTVNSPLHF.